The clone carrying this TCR beta chain was seen at least ten times. What it binds is not known. The sample originates from a study of regulatory T cells in long-lasting Graves disease. Study findings and constraints: Favored usage of TRBV28, TRBJ1-2 and TRBJ2-5 was recorded in persistent disease.

The authors built TCR beta libraries using iRepertoire HTBI primers and Arm-PCR of CDR3 regions. TCRdb ran MiXCR on the multiplex PCR reads and lists one entry per CDR3 protein. In the table there are roughly 350,000 distinct CDR3 sequences, roughly 15% of which are singletons. The time point was: newly diagnosed GD, antithyroid drugs for less than 3 months. Isolated PBMC RNA provided the starting material for the TCR library. Around 8.2 milliliters of peripheral blood were drawn into EDTA tubes. CDR3 length: 13 amino acids. CDR1 and CDR2 (germline): SGHVS, FQNEAQ. V was cut by 0 bases and J by 7 bases, with 9 bases left in between. These same records also appear under a second study, on T cells in Graves' hyperthyroidism and ophthalmopathy. This second report adds: Exclusion criteria comprised uncontrolled infection, other autoimmune disease, pregnancy or lactation. The study used the HTBI primer set for a first-round RT-PCR of the TCR CDR3.

This sequence originates from a young woman with Graves disease. The sequenced sample was peripheral blood mononuclear cells (PBMCs), obtained at new diagnosis, from a patient treated with antithyroid drugs. The V call is TRBV7-8, the J call TRBJ2-5; D perhaps matches TRBD2 (6 bases). The chain's CDR3 is CASSLASGGTQYF. CDR3 coding DNA: TGTGCCAGCAGCTTAGCTTCCGGGGGGACCCAGTACTTC.